The 26 T cell receptor beta chains listed next were all sequenced from one sample in a study of blood T cell repertoires in COVID-19. Assay: immunoSEQ multiplex PCR; the TCRdb copy retains only in-frame clones and omits some. There are over 250,000 clones in the sample; roughly 90% occur only once, and 1.5% to 2% lies in the top ten. The specimen sequenced was PBMCs or T cells enriched from blood (not recorded which). The receptor set was obtained from a woman aged 55-69 years who had recovered from COVID-19.

V is TRBV27 and J is TRBJ1-2; 7 nucleotides agree with TRBD1. Germline V lookup: CDR1 MNHEY, CDR2 SMNVEV (reference sequence). J gave up 4 bases and V 5 bases, and 7 bases lay outside the gene matches. The length of the CDR3 is 14 residues. In DNA form, the CDR3 reads TGTGCCAGCAGTCCGACAGGGTTTGGCTATGGCTACACCTTC. Amino acids: CASSPTGFGYGYTF.

The gene calls are TRBV30 and TRBJ1-2; TRBD1 agrees at 10 bases. This CDR3 comprises 16 residues. Germline assignment: CDR1 GTSNPN and CDR2 SVGIG (reference sequence). The V and J ends lost 3 bases and 4 bases, in that order; junction bases with no gene match: 11. In DNA, the CDR3 is TGTGCCTGGAGAGAGGACAGGGGGATCTTGAGCTATGGCTACACCTTC. It specifies CAWREDRGILSYGYTF.

V and J are TRBV9 and TRBJ1-2, with 8 bases fitting TRBD1. This CDR3 has 16 amino acids. The ends lost 0 bases at V and 1 base at J; junction bases unmatched: 5. Germline assignment: CDR1 SGDLS and CDR2 YYNGEE. CDR3 sequence reads: CASSVGGTGVNYGYTF. CDR3 sequence (DNA): TGTGCCAGCAGCGTAGGGGGGACAGGCGTTAACTATGGCTACACCTTC.

The rearrangement links TRBV29-1 to TRBJ2-1; D is possibly TRBD2 (6 bases). The CDR3 consists of 14 residues. Trimming removed 5 bases at V and 8 bases at J, with 19 bases between. Germline loops: CDR1 SQVTM, CDR2 ANQGSEA. CDR3 sequence reads: CSVRGRPAWDEQFF. The CDR3 bases are TGCAGCGTTCGGGGGAGGCCTGCGTGGGATGAGCAGTTCTTC.

J is TRBJ2-1 and V is TRBV5-1; D might be TRBD2 (5 bases). Germline V gene sequence: CDR1 SGHRS, CDR2 YFSETQ. The germline V and J ends were trimmed by 0 bases and 0 bases, with 10 bases remaining between them. This CDR3 has 16 amino acids. CDR3 nucleotide sequence: TGCGCCAGCAGCTTGGCCGAGGCGGGCTCCTACAATGAGCAGTTCTTC. Translated, it gives CASSLAEAGSYNEQFF.

The V and J genes are TRBV5-5 and TRBJ1-5; TRBD1 aligns across 8 bases. Germline V gives CDR1 SGHKS, CDR2 YYEKEE (reference sequence). Germline trimming cut 6 bases from V and 2 bases from J; bases unmatched to any gene: 13. The CDR3 length is 17 residues. In DNA, the CDR3 is TGTGCCAGCACACAACAGGGGGGGGCAAGGGGCAATCAGCCCCAGCATTTT. This sequence encodes CASTQQGGARGNQPQHF. The full variable domain, its missing parts supplied by reference TRBV5-5 and TRBJ1-5, is DAGVTQSPTHLIKTRGQQVTLRCSPISGHKSVSWYQQVLGQGPQFIFQYYEKEERGRGNFPDRFSARQFPNYSSELNVNALLLGDSALYLCASTQQGGARGNQPQHFGDGTRLSIL.

The rearrangement joins TRBV5-1 to TRBJ1-3, with 9 nucleotides matching TRBD1. The CDR3 extends over 15 amino acids. CDR1 and CDR2 (germline): SGHRS, YFSETQ. Losses at the gene ends were 6 bases for V and 0 bases for J; bases not matched to a gene: 4. CDR3 in DNA: TGCGCCAGCACCCCGGGACAGGGCTCTGGAAACACCATATATTTT. As protein: CASTPGQGSGNTIYF.

The chain recombines TRBV5-5 with TRBJ1-5; 7 positions agree with TRBD1. The CDR3 contains 15 residues. The trim removed 4 bases at V and 5 bases at J, leaving 9 bases unmatched. Germline-derived CDR1 and CDR2 are SGHKS and YYEKEE (reference sequence). CDR3 in DNA: TGTGCCAGCAGCATCAGGACAGGAGGAGATCAGCCCCAGCATTTT. It specifies CASSIRTGGDQPQHF.

The rearrangement uses TRBV5-1 and TRBJ2-5; 8 nucleotides agree with TRBD1. The CDR3 runs to 14 residues. Germline-derived CDR1 and CDR2 are SGHRS and YFSETQ. Trimming took 7 bases from V and 5 from J; bases not matched to a gene: 10. This CDR3 reads CASFPGTGLETQYF. In DNA, the CDR3 is TGCGCCAGCTTCCCCGGGACAGGTCTGGAGACCCAGTACTTC.

The CDR3 region has the DNA TGTGCCAGTAGTATTCTGGCTAGCGCCAATCAAAGGGATACGCAGTATTTT. It yields the protein CASSILASANQRDTQYF. The chain couples TRBV19 to TRBJ2-3; maybe TRBD2 (6 bases). The CDR3 contains 17 residues. V was trimmed by 3 bases and J by 6 bases, leaving 22 bases between them. Germline loops: CDR1 LNHDA, CDR2 SQIVND (reference sequence).

The V gene is TRBV5-1, the J gene TRBJ2-7; D may be TRBD1 (6 bases). The CDR3 has 13 residues. Per germline, CDR1 SGHRS and CDR2 YFSETQ. Trimming shortened V by 4 bases and J by 4 bases, and 12 bases separated the two germline ends. The CDR3 protein is CASSGTPDYEQYF. CDR3 in DNA: TGCGCCAGCAGCGGGACACCAGATTACGAGCAGTACTTC. Together with reference TRBV5-1 and TRBJ2-7, the CDR3 gives the full variable domain: KAGVTQTPRYLIKTRGQQVTLSCSPISGHRSVSWYQQTPGQGLQFLFEYFSETQRNKGNFPGRFSGRQFSNSRSEMNVSTLELGDSALYLCASSGTPDYEQYFGPGTRLTVT.

The chain carries TRBV9 and TRBJ1-1; D gene ambiguous. The CDR3 consists of 13 residues. Per the germline V gene, CDR1 is SGDLS and CDR2 is YYNGEE. Trimming took off 0 bases at V and 8 bases at J, with 11 bases between the two ends. CDR3 sequence reads: CASSVGWAGEAFF. In DNA form, the CDR3 reads TGTGCCAGCAGCGTAGGTTGGGCAGGAGAAGCTTTCTTT. The variable domain in full, completed from reference TRBV9 and TRBJ1-1, reads DSGVTQTPKHLITATGQRVTLRCSPRSGDLSVYWYQQSLDQGLQFLIQYYNGEERAKGNILERFSAQQFPDLHSELNLSSLELGDSALYFCASSVGWAGEAFFGQGTRLTVV.

This chain uses TRBV18 with TRBJ2-5; 7 bases agree with TRBD1. The germline CDR1 and CDR2 sequences are KGHSH and LQKENI. The CDR3 totals 14 residues. V was clipped by 3 bases and J by 6 bases; unmatched bases: 7. The CDR3, as DNA: TGTGCCAGCTCACCGGGACAGTCATCCAAGACCCAGTACTTC. Translating it yields CASSPGQSSKTQYF.

The rearrangement links TRBV10-3 to TRBJ1-2; 9 nucleotides align to TRBD1. Trimming cost V 2 bases and J 5 bases; bases outside gene matches: 9. Looked up from germline, CDR1 is ENHRY and CDR2 is SYGVKD. The CDR3 runs to 16 residues. CDR3 loop: CAISETLGQGWYGYTF. The CDR3 bases are TGTGCCATCAGTGAGACCCTGGGACAGGGATGGTATGGCTACACCTTC.

The chain links TRBV18 to TRBJ2-1; D possibly corresponds to TRBD2 (5 bases). The CDR3 length is 14 residues. Trimming took 5 bases from V and 7 from J, leaving 15 bases between them. Germline values: CDR1 KGHSH, CDR2 LQKENI. In nucleotides, the CDR3 is TGTGCCAGCTCAACCCTACAACTAGTGAATGAGCAGTTCTTC. Translation gives CASSTLQLVNEQFF.

The chain combines TRBV13 with TRBJ2-5, with TRBD1 as a possible D gene (5 bases). V was pared by 6 bases and J by 5 bases, with 19 bases between. This CDR3 comprises 15 residues. The germline CDR1 and CDR2 sequences are PRHDT and FYEKMQ (reference sequence). CDR3 sequence reads: CASSIQGSSRETQYF. The CDR3 bases are TGTGCCAGCAGTATTCAGGGTTCTTCACGTGAGACCCAGTACTTC.

V usage is TRBV2 and J usage is TRBJ2-7, with TRBD2 matching 10 bases. V dropped 5 bases and J dropped 4; count of bases not matched to a gene: 5. Germline-derived CDR1 and CDR2 are SNHLY and FYNNEI. The CDR3 contains 14 residues. For the CDR3, the DNA is TGTGCCAGCAGTCTCGGACTAGCGGCTTACGAGCAGTACTTC. This sequence encodes CASSLGLAAYEQYF.

The chain is built from TRBV2 and TRBJ1-3, with no clear D. The V end lost 7 bases, the J end lost 0 bases, and 13 bases lay between the germline ends. Germline CDR1 is SNHLY and CDR2 is FYNNEI. The CDR3 is 15 amino acids. CDR3 DNA: TGTGCCAGCACCCCCCAGGTCAGCTCTGGAAACACCATATATTTT. As protein: CASTPQVSSGNTIYF.

This rearrangement joins TRBV7-7 to TRBJ1-1, with D perhaps TRBD1 (5 bases). Germline lookup yields CDR1 SSHAT and CDR2 FNYEAQ (reference sequence). This CDR3 comprises 13 residues. The CDR3 here is CASGKTVNTEAFF. In nucleotides, the CDR3 is TGTGCTAGCGGAAAGACAGTGAACACTGAAGCTTTCTTT.

This chain links TRBV24-1 with TRBJ2-5; 8 nucleotides line up with TRBD2. Trimming cost V 4 bases and J 4 bases; bases outside gene matches: 7. CDR1 and CDR2 (germline): KGHDR, SFDVKD. This CDR3 comprises 15 residues. CDR3 sequence (DNA): TGTGCCACCAGTGACTCTGGCAGCGGGGGAGAGACCCAGTACTTC. It encodes CATSDSGSGGETQYF.

CDR3 amino acids: CASSQTSGNIQYF. DNA for the CDR3: TGTGCCAGCAGCCAAACTAGCGGAAACATTCAGTACTTC. The chain has TRBV4-2 and TRBJ2-4, with 8 bases aligning to TRBD2. The CDR3 has 13 residues. The junction had 0 bases not matched to a gene; V was cut back by 2 bases and J by 6 bases. Germline V gene sequence: CDR1 LGHNA, CDR2 YNFKEQ.

In its sample, this clone was seen once. V usage is TRBV18 and J usage is TRBJ1-6; 7 bases line up with TRBD1. CDR1 and CDR2 from the germline V gene are KGHSH and LQKENI. The CDR3 runs to 19 residues. The V segment lost 4 bases and the J segment 5 bases; nucleotides outside the gene matches: 17. The CDR3 spells CASSHSNERDRWDNSPLHF. The CDR3 DNA follows: TGTGCCAGCTCACACTCGAATGAACGGGACAGATGGGATAATTCACCCCTCCACTTT.

V is TRBV4-1 and J is TRBJ2-1; D is perhaps TRBD2 (7 bases). The length of the CDR3 is 17 residues. CDR1 MGHRA and CDR2 YSYEKL come from the germline V gene. Deletions cut 1 base from V and 4 bases from J, with 17 bases between. CDR3 nucleotide sequence: TGCGCCAGCAGCCAAGGGGGGGGCCAGGAGGGTTACAATGAGCAGTTCTTC. This translates into CASSQGGGQEGYNEQFF.

This clone was detected only once. V is TRBV21-1 and J is TRBJ2-7; TRBD2, the table's D call, lacks a check against the DNA. TRBV21-1 is a pseudogene. This CDR3 contains 18 residues. CDR3 sequence (DNA): TGTGCCAGCAGCAAACCCTCGCGGAGTAAGGCATCCACCTACGAGCAGTACTTC. Its protein product is CASSKPSRSKASTYEQYF.

The chain carries TRBV27 and TRBJ1-5; no firm D call. Germline CDR1 MNHEY, CDR2 SMNVEV (reference sequence). The CDR3 is made up of 14 amino acids. Trimming removed 4 bases at V and 4 bases at J, with 11 bases between. The CDR3 is CASSSRYSNQPQHF. The CDR3 DNA reads as TGTGCCAGCAGTTCCAGATATTCTAATCAGCCCCAGCATTTT.

The V and J genes are TRBV28 and TRBJ2-5; D remains unclear. Per the germline V gene, CDR1 is MDHEN and CDR2 is SYDVKM. The CDR3 has 12 residues. The ends were cut back, 5 bases at V and 2 bases at J, with 6 bases in the middle. CDR3 nucleotides: TGTGCCAGCAGTCCCCCACAAGAGACCCAGTACTTC. It codes for CASSPPQETQYF.